A selection of T cell receptor beta chains follows, all from one sample in a study of blood T cell repertoires in COVID-19. The table came from immunoSEQ multiplex PCR; TCRdb's copy has only in-frame clones and leaves some out. This sample yields 300,000 to 400,000 clones, of which about 90% are seen a single time; over 4.5% belongs to the top ten. The material sequenced was PBMCs or T cells enriched from blood (not recorded which). All receptors derive from a man aged 25 to 40 who had recovered from COVID-19. The CDR3 runs from the conserved cysteine through the conserved F or W. D genes are given only for firm matches. Rows may omit the clone size; those that give it use once, few, many or a size class.

V	J	D	size	DNA	CDR3
TRBV10-3	TRBJ1-2	TRBD1	few	TGTGCCATCAGGAACACCGACAGGGACTATGGCTACACCTTC	CAIRNTDRDYGYTF
TRBV18	TRBJ2-7	NA	NA	TGTGCCAGCTCACCGGGAGCCAACTACGAGCAGTACTTC	CASSPGANYEQYF
TRBV12-2	TRBJ1-5	NA	NA	TGTGCAAGTCGCCAAATTTCCCAGCCCCAGCATTTT	CASRQISQPQHF
TRBV11-2	TRBJ1-5	NA	NA	TGTGCCAGCAGCTTAGCTACAGGGCATTATAGCAATCAGCCCCAGCATTTT	CASSLATGHYSNQPQHF
TRBV18	TRBJ1-1	NA	NA	TGTGCCAGCTCGCCTCAGGGAATTAACACTGAAGCTTTCTTT	CASSPQGINTEAFF
TRBV19	TRBJ1-1	NA	NA	TGTGCCAGTAGTATGGGTCGCCCCCAGGGAGGGGTCACTGAAGCTTTCTTT	CASSMGRPQGGVTEAFF
TRBV20-1	TRBJ1-2	NA	NA	TGCAGGACACCCGTATCCTATGGCTACACCTTC	CRTPVSYGYTF
TRBV5-1	TRBJ1-6	NA	NA	TGCGCCAGCAGCTTGGAGGAGTATTCACCCCTCCACTTT	CASSLEEYSPLHF
TRBV11-2	TRBJ1-1	NA	NA	TGTGCCAGCAGCCCTGGATGGGGGGGGACTGAAGCTTTCTTT	CASSPGWGGTEAFF
TRBV2	TRBJ2-5	NA	NA	TGTGCCAGCAGTGAAGACAGGGCCCAAGAGACCCAGTACTTC	CASSEDRAQETQYF
TRBV6-4	TRBJ1-5	TRBD1	NA	TGTGCCAGCAGTGACTTAAGGACAGGGAATCAGCCCCAGCATTTT	CASSDLRTGNQPQHF
TRBV28	TRBJ2-1	TRBD1	NA	TGTGCCAGCAGGTGGACAGGGGATGGGAATGAGCAGTTCTTC	CASRWTGDGNEQFF
TRBV18	TRBJ2-7	NA	NA	TGTGCCAGCTCACCGAGGACAGCTTACGAGCAGTACTTC	CASSPRTAYEQYF
TRBV5-6	TRBJ2-3	NA	NA	TGTGCCAGCAGCTTGACAGCTCGCACAGATACGCAGTATTTT	CASSLTARTDTQYF
TRBV6-1	TRBJ2-3	TRBD2	NA	TGTGCCAGCAGTGAATTAGGGGCTAGCGGGGCCACAGATACGCAGTATTTT	CASSELGASGATDTQYF